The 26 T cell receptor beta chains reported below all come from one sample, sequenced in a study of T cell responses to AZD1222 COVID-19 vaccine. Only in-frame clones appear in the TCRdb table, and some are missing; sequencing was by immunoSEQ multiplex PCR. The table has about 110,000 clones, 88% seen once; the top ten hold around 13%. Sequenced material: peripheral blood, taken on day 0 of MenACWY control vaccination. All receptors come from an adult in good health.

CDR3 nucleotides: TGTGCCAGCAGTTTATCGGATCTAGCTGAAGCTTTCTTT. Residues: CASSLSDLAEAFF. The J gene is TRBJ1-1, the V gene TRBV27; D is uncertain. Germline CDR1 MNHEY, CDR2 SMNVEV (reference sequence). V lost 0 bases and J lost 6, with 8 bases in between. The CDR3 runs to 13 residues.

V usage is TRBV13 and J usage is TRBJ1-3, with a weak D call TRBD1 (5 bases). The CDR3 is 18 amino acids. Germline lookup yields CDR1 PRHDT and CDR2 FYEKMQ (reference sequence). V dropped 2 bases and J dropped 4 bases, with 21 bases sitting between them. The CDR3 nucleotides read TGTGCCAGCAGCTTATATGGGGCCCTGGGGGGGGTCGGAAACACCATATATTTT. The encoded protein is CASSLYGALGGVGNTIYF.

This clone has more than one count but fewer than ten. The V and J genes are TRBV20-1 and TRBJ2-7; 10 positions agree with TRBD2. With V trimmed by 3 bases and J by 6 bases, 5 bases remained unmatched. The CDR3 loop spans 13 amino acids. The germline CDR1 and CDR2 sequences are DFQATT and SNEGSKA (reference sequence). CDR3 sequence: CSASTAGGREQYF. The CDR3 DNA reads TGCAGTGCTAGTACAGCGGGGGGGCGCGAGCAGTACTTC.

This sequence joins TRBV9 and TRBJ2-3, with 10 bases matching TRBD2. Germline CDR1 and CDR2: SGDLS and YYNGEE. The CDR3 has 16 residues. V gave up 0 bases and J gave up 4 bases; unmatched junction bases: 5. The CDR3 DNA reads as TGTGCCAGCAGCGTAGCCCAAGCGGGAGGGCCAGATACGCAGTATTTT. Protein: CASSVAQAGGPDTQYF. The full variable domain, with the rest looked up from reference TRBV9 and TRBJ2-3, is DSGVTQTPKHLITATGQRVTLRCSPRSGDLSVYWYQQSLDQGLQFLIQYYNGEERAKGNILERFSAQQFPDLHSELNLSSLELGDSALYFCASSVAQAGGPDTQYFGPGTRLTVL.

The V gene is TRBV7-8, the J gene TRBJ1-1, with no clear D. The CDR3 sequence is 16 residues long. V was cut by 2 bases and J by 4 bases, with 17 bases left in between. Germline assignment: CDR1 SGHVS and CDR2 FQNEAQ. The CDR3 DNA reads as TGTGCCAGCAGCTTACCCGGGCGGGGAAGTGCCACTGAAGCTTTCTTT. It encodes CASSLPGRGSATEAFF.

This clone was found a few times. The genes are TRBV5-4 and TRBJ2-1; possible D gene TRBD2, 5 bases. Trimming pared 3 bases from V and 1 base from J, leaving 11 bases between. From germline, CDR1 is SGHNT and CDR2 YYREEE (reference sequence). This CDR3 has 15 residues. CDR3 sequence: CASSSSRGSYNEQFF. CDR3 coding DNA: TGTGCCAGCAGCTCGAGCCGGGGTTCCTACAATGAGCAGTTCTTC.

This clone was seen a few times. The CDR3 region is CASSYGGRNPTETQYF. The CDR3 DNA follows: TGTGCCAGCAGTTACGGTGGGAGAAACCCAACGGAGACCCAGTACTTC. The chain employs TRBV6-2 or TRBV6-3 and TRBJ2-5; possible D gene TRBD2, 5 bases. V lost 2 bases to trimming and J lost 5 bases, with 18 bases between them. In germline, CDR1 is MNHEY, CDR2 SVGEGT. The CDR3 has 16 residues.

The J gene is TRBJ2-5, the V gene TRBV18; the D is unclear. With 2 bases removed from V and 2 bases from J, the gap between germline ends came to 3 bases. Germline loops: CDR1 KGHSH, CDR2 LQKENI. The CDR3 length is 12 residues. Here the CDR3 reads CASSPDQETQYF. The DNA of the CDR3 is TGTGCCAGCTCACCAGATCAAGAGACCCAGTACTTC. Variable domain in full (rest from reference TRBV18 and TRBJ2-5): NAGVMQNPRHLVRRRGQEARLRCSPMKGHSHVYWYRQLPEEGLKFMVYLQKENIIDESGMPKERFSAEFPKEGPSILRIQQVVRGDSAAYFCASSPDQETQYFGPGTRLLVL.

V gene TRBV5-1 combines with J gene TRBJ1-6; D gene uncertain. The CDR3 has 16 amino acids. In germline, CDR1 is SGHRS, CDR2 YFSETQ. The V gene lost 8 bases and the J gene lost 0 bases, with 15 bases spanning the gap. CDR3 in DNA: TGCGCCAGTTCCCCGACGGGGAGCTCCTATAATTCACCCCTCCACTTT. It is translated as CASSPTGSSYNSPLHF.

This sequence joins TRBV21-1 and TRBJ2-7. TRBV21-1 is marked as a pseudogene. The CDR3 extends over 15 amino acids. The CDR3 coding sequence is TGTGCCAGCAAGGGGGGCAGGACCCGTCGCTACGAGCAGTACTTC. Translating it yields CASKGGRTRRYEQYF.

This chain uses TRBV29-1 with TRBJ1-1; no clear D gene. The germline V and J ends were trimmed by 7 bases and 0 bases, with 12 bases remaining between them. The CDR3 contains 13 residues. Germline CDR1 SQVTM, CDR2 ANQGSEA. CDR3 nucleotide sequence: TGCAGCGCCGATCGGCAGATGAACACTGAAGCTTTCTTT. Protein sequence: CSADRQMNTEAFF.

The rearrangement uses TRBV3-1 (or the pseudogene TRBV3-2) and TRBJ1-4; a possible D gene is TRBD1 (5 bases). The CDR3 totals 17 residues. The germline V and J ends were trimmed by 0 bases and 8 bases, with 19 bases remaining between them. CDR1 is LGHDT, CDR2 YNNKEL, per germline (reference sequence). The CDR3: CASSQEPRPRVGEKLFF. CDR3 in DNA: TGTGCCAGCAGCCAAGAACCTCGACCCAGGGTGGGGGAAAAACTGTTTTTT.

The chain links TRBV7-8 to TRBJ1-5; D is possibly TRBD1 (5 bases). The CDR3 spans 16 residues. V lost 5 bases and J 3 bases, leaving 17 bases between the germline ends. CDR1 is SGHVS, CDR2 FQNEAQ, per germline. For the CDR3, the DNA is TGTGCCAGCAGCCCTTATAGCGTCAGGGCCAATCAGCCCCAGCATTTT. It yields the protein CASSPYSVRANQPQHF.

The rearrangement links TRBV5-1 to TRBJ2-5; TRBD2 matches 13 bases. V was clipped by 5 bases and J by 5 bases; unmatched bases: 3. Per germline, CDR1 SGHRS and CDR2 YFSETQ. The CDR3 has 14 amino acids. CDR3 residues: CASRAGLAGETQYF. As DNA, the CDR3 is TGCGCCAGCAGGGCGGGACTAGCGGGGGAGACCCAGTACTTC. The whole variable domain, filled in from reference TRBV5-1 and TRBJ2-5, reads KAGVTQTPRYLIKTRGQQVTLSCSPISGHRSVSWYQQTPGQGLQFLFEYFSETQRNKGNFPGRFSGRQFSNSRSEMNVSTLELGDSALYLCASRAGLAGETQYFGPGTRLLVL.

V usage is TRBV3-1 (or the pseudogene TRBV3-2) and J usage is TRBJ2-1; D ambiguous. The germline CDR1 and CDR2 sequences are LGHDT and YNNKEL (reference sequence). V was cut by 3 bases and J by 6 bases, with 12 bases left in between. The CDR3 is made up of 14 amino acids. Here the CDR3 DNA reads TGTGCCAGCAGCCACCAGAACCCGGGCAATGAGCAGTTCTTC. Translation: CASSHQNPGNEQFF.

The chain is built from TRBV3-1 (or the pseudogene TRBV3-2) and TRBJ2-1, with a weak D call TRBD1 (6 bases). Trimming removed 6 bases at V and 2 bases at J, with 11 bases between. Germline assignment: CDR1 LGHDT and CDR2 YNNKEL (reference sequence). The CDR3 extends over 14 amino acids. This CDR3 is CASREAGAYNEQFF. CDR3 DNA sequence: TGTGCCAGCAGGGAGGCAGGGGCCTACAATGAGCAGTTCTTC.

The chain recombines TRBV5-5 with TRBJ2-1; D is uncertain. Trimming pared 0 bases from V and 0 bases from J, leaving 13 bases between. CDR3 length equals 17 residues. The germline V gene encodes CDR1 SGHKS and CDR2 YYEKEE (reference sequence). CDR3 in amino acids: CASSLVANSGSYNEQFF. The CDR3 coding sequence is TGTGCCAGCAGCTTGGTGGCCAACTCAGGCTCCTACAATGAGCAGTTCTTC.

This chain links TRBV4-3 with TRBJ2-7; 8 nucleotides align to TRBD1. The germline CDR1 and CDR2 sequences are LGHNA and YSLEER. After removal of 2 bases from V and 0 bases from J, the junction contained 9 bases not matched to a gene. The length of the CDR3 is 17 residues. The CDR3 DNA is TGCGCCAGCAGCCAAAAAATCGGCGGGACAGGCTCCTACGAGCAGTACTTC. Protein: CASSQKIGGTGSYEQYF.

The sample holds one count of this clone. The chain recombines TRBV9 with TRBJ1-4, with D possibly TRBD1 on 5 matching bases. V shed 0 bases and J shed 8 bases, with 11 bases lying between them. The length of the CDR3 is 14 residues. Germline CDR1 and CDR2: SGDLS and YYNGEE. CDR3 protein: CASSVAGDGEKLFF. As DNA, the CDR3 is TGTGCCAGCAGCGTAGCGGGGGATGGAGAAAAACTGTTTTTT.

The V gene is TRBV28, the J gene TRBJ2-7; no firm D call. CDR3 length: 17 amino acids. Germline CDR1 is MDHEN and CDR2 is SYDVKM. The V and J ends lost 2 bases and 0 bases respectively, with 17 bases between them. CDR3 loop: CASSLALPTSSSYEQYF. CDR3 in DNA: TGTGCCAGCAGTTTAGCTTTGCCGACTTCCAGCTCCTACGAGCAGTACTTC.

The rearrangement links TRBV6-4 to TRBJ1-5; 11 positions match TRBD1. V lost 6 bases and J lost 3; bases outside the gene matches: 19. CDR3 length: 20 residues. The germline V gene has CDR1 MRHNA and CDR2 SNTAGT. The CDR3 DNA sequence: TGTGCCAGCAGATGGACAGGGGGCGTCAATACCTGCGTTTACAATCAGCCCCAGCATTTT. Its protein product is CASRWTGGVNTCVYNQPQHF.

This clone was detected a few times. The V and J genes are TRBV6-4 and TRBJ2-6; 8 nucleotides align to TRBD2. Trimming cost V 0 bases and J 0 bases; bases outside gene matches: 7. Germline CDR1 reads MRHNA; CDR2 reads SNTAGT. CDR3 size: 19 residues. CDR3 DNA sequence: TGTGCCAGCAGTGACTCCAGGGCGGGGGGTCCCTCTGGGGCCAACGTCCTGACTTTC. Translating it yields CASSDSRAGGPSGANVLTF.

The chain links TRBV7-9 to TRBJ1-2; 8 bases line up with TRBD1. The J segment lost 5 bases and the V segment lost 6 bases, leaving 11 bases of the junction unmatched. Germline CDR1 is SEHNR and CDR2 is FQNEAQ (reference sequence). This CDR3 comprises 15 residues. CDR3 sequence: CASSYPDREHYGYTF. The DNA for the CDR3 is TGTGCCAGCAGTTATCCGGACAGGGAACATTATGGCTACACCTTC.

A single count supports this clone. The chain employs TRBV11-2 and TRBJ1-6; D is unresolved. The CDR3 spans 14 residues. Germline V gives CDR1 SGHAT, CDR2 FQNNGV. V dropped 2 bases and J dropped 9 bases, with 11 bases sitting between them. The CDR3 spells CASSLRQDRSPLHF. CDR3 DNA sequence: TGTGCCAGCAGCTTACGGCAGGACCGTTCACCCCTCCACTTT.

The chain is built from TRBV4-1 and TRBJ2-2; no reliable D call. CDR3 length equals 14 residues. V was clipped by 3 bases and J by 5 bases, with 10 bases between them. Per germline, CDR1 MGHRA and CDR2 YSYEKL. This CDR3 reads CASSHYLGTGELFF. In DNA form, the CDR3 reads TGCGCCAGCAGCCACTACTTGGGGACCGGGGAGCTGTTTTTT.

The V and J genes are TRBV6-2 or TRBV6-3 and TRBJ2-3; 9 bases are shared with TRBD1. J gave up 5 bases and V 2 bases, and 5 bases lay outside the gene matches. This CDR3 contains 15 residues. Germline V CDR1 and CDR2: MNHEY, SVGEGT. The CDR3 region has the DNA TGTGCCAGCAGTTACGGGACAGGGCAGGGAGATACGCAGTATTTT. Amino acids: CASSYGTGQGDTQYF.